This T cell receptor beta chain was recovered during a study of OX40 agonist ivuxolimab in advanced cancers. Details on this clone: What it binds is not known.

Generated by immunoSEQ multiplex PCR, the TCRdb table keeps only in-frame clones and is missing some. The sample has about 50,000 clones, roughly 84% seen once. General study results and limits: Among T cells, CD8+ cells averaged more expanded clones than CD4+ cells. Certain nonresponding patients likewise had low normalized T-cell clonal expansion.

Losses at the gene ends were 3 bases for V and 1 base for J; bases not matched to a gene: 6. Germline-derived CDR1 and CDR2 are SGHRS and YFSETQ. This CDR3 is built from 15 residues. This chain connects TRBV5-1 to TRBJ2-5; 7 bases fit TRBD2. The origin of this receptor is an adult with an advanced solid tumor such as melanoma, head and neck, liver or kidney cancer. This sample comprised CD4+ or CD8+ T cells sorted from blood, obtained in a trial of the OX40 agonist ivuxolimab. CDR3 sequence: CASSSTPGGQETQYF. The CDR3 region has the DNA TGCGCCAGCAGCTCTACCCCGGGGGGCCAAGAGACCCAGTACTTC.